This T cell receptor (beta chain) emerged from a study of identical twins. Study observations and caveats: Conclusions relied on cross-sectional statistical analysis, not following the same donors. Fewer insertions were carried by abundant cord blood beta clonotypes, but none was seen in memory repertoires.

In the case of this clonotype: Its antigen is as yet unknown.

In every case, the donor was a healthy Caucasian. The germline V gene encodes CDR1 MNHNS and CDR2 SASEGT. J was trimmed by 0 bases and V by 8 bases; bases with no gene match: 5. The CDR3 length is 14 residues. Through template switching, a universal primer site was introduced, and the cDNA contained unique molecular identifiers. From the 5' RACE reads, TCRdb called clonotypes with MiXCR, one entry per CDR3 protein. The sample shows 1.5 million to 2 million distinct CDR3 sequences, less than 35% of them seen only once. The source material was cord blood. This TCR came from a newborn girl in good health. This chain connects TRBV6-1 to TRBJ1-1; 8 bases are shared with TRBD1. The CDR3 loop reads CASLYRGMNTEAFF. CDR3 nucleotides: TGTGCCAGCTTGTACAGGGGGATGAACACTGAAGCTTTCTTT.